Following are 15 T cell receptor beta chains from one sample sequenced in a study of response to subunit inactivated influenza vaccine. TCRdb reanalysed the RT-PCR reads using MiXCR and keeps one entry per CDR3 protein. Of 500,000 to 600,000 distinct CDR3 sequences in the sample, 14% are singletons; the top ten hold more than 9.5%. The sample consisted of PBMCs from blood, taken 11 to 12 days after vaccination. All receptors come from a man aged 50-60 years who received an inactivated influenza vaccine.

This clonotype was seen many times. The V gene is TRBV4-2, the J gene TRBJ2-7, with 8 nucleotides matching TRBD1. Unmatched junction bases numbered 8, after V lost 0 bases and J lost 7 bases. CDR3 length: 15 residues. Germline V lookup: CDR1 LGHNA, CDR2 YNFKEQ. CDR3 in amino acids: CASSQESGQGREQYF. The CDR3 DNA is TGTGCCAGCAGCCAAGAAAGCGGACAGGGAAGGGAGCAGTACTTC.

This clonotype was observed a few times. This chain connects TRBV6-1 to TRBJ2-7, with a weak D call TRBD2 (7 bases). V gave up 6 bases and J gave up 7 bases, with 22 bases separating them. Germline values: CDR1 MNHNS, CDR2 SASEGT. The CDR3 consists of 15 residues. CDR3 nucleotide sequence: TGTGCCAGCAGAGAGTTAGCGCGGGGGCCGGGGGAGCAGTACTTC. Amino acid sequence: CASRELARGPGEQYF.

The rearrangement joins TRBV24-1 to TRBJ1-5; the match to TRBD1 covers 7 bases. Per the germline V gene, CDR1 is KGHDR and CDR2 is SFDVKD. The CDR3 runs to 14 residues. The junction had 4 bases not matched to a gene; V was cut back by 6 bases and J by 3 bases. The CDR3 sequence is CATSTTGANQPQHF. Written as DNA, the CDR3 is TGTGCCACCAGTACCACAGGGGCCAATCAGCCCCAGCATTTT.

In this sample, this clonotype turned up a few times. The J gene is TRBJ2-5, the V gene TRBV12-3 or TRBV12-4, with 11 bases that match TRBD1. CDR3 length: 15 residues. The J segment lost 5 bases and the V segment lost 4 bases, leaving 6 bases of the junction unmatched. The CDR3 bases are TGTGCCAGCAGTTCACCGGGACAGGGGGTCGAGACCCAGTACTTC. Translating gives CASSSPGQGVETQYF.

At least ten counts were recorded for this clonotype. This chain joins TRBV10-3 and TRBJ2-3; 9 nucleotides align to TRBD1. Germline values: CDR1 ENHRY, CDR2 SYGVKD. This CDR3 has 16 amino acids. Unmatched junction bases numbered 5, after V lost 0 bases and J lost 4 bases. DNA of the CDR3: TGTGCCATCAGTGAGTCGACGGGACAGGGTCCAGATACGCAGTATTTT. Protein sequence: CAISESTGQGPDTQYF.

The rearrangement joins TRBV4-1 to TRBJ2-3; TRBD1 matches at 12 bases. The CDR3 totals 15 residues. Germline V gene lookup returns CDR1 MGHRA and CDR2 YSYEKL. J was trimmed by 7 bases and V by 3 bases; bases with no gene match: 5. This chain's CDR3 is CASSHPGQGANTQYF. Here the CDR3 DNA reads TGCGCCAGCAGCCATCCGGGACAGGGGGCTAATACGCAGTATTTT.

V gene TRBV7-3 combines with J gene TRBJ2-7, with TRBD1 matching 7 bases. Trimming took 5 bases from V and 7 from J; bases not matched to a gene: 8. This CDR3 has 13 residues. Germline CDR1 is SGHTA and CDR2 is FQGTGA. The CDR3, as DNA: TGTGCCAGCAGCGCCGACAGGGTTGGTGAGCAGTACTTC. Translated: CASSADRVGEQYF.

This chain connects TRBV5-1 to TRBJ2-7; no reliable D call. Germline values: CDR1 SGHRS, CDR2 YFSETQ. The CDR3 is made up of 12 amino acids. The V gene lost 1 base and the J gene lost 5 bases, with 7 bases spanning the gap. The chain's CDR3 is CASSLSKNEQYF. DNA of the CDR3: TGCGCCAGCAGCTTGTCTAAAAACGAGCAGTACTTC.

This chain uses TRBV28 with TRBJ2-3, with 8 positions matching TRBD2. The CDR3 has 18 residues. Germline assignment: CDR1 MDHEN and CDR2 SYDVKM. V was pared by 2 bases and J by 5 bases, with 15 bases of the junction left unmatched. The CDR3 nucleotides are TGTGCCAGCAGTTTAAATCCCCCCCGAAGCGGGAGTAGAGATACGCAGTATTTT. Its translation: CASSLNPPRSGSRDTQYF.

The sample holds a few counts of this clonotype. This chain uses TRBV19 with TRBJ2-1, with 8 bases fitting TRBD2. V shed 7 bases, J shed 15 bases, and the junction held 17 bases outside the gene matches. This CDR3 has 14 residues. CDR1 is LNHDA and CDR2 is SQIVND in the germline V gene (reference sequence). The chain's CDR3 is CASTTRGGGRPWFF. CDR3 DNA sequence: TGTGCCAGTACCACCCGCGGCGGCGGGAGGCCTTGGTTCTTC.

This clonotype was detected only a few times. The V gene is TRBV6-5, the J gene TRBJ2-2, with TRBD2 matching 8 bases. Trimming removed 2 bases from V and 6 bases from J; junction bases left unmatched: 5. The germline V gene encodes CDR1 MNHEY and CDR2 SVGAGI. The CDR3 runs to 15 residues. The CDR3 reads CASSYGREGPGELFF. The DNA for the CDR3 is TGTGCCAGCAGTTACGGTCGGGAGGGCCCCGGGGAGCTGTTTTTT.

This clonotype was found many times. The V gene is TRBV14, the J gene TRBJ1-2; a possible D gene is TRBD1 (6 bases). Germline CDR1 is SGHDN and CDR2 is FVKESK. This CDR3 is 13 amino acids long. The germline V and J ends were trimmed by 3 bases and 5 bases, with 10 bases remaining between them. The CDR3 DNA reads TGTGCCAGCAGCCAGGGGGGCTGGTATGGCTACACCTTC. This translates into CASSQGGWYGYTF.

The chain couples TRBV20-1 to TRBJ2-1, with TRBD2 matching 12 bases. V lost 4 bases, J lost 9 bases, and 4 bases stayed unmatched. Looked up from germline, CDR1 is DFQATT and CDR2 is SNEGSKA (reference sequence). The CDR3 loop spans 13 amino acids. The CDR3, as DNA: TGCAGTGCTATACTAGCGGGAGGACGTGAGCAGTTCTTC. Its translation is CSAILAGGREQFF.

This clonotype has more than one count but fewer than ten. V usage is TRBV28 and J usage is TRBJ2-2; no reliable D call. This CDR3 spans 13 amino acids. Between the trimmed V and J ends, which lost 6 bases and 3 bases, there was a span of 8 bases. Germline V gives CDR1 MDHEN, CDR2 SYDVKM. CDR3 sequence: CASRPAYTGELFF. In nucleotides, the CDR3 is TGTGCCAGCAGACCAGCTTACACCGGGGAGCTGTTTTTT.

This clonotype was observed a handful of times. V is TRBV5-1 and J is TRBJ1-6; tentative D call: TRBD1 (5 bases). CDR1 is SGHRS and CDR2 is YFSETQ in the germline V gene. The CDR3 runs to 16 residues. The V end lost 0 bases, the J end lost 7 bases, and 14 bases lay between the germline ends. This CDR3 reads CASSLEQAGPNSPLHF. CDR3 nucleotide sequence: TGCGCCAGCAGCTTGGAACAGGCTGGTCCCAATTCACCCCTCCACTTT.